The 21 T cell receptor beta chains below all came from one sample that was sequenced in a study of blood T cell repertoires in COVID-19. Data came from immunoSEQ multiplex PCR; TCRdb stores just in-frame clones and leaves some out. The sample has about 200,000 clones; over 70% are singletons. The sample taken for sequencing was peripheral blood. The receptors here all came from a woman aged 45-65 years with acute or convalescent COVID-19.

This clone has only a few counts. Other nucleotide sequences from this sample produce the same CDR3. The V gene is TRBV6-5, the J gene TRBJ2-2, with 9 bases lining up with TRBD1. The CDR3 consists of 15 residues. V gave up 7 bases and J gave up 4 bases; unmatched junction bases: 7. Germline loops: CDR1 MNHEY, CDR2 SVGAGI. The CDR3 loop reads CASTPGQGSTGELFF. The CDR3 nucleotides read TGTGCCAGCACTCCGGGACAGGGTTCCACCGGGGAGCTGTTTTTT.

This chain uses TRBV18 with TRBJ1-2; 11 positions match TRBD1. This CDR3 is 17 amino acids long. Trimming at V came to 3 bases and at J to 0 bases, leaving 6 bases not matched to a gene. Looked up from germline, CDR1 is KGHSH and CDR2 is LQKENI. The CDR3 nucleotides are TGTGCCAGCTCACCGAACGGACAGGGGGCGACTAACTATGGCTACACCTTC. Amino acids: CASSPNGQGATNYGYTF.

This sequence joins TRBV18 and TRBJ2-2, with 9 nucleotides matching TRBD2. The CDR3 has 17 residues. V gave up 2 bases and J gave up 5 bases; unmatched junction bases: 9. The V gene's germline CDR1 is KGHSH and CDR2 LQKENI. Written as DNA, the CDR3 is TGTGCCAGCTCACCATATCCAGCGGGAGGACAAACCGGGGAGCTGTTTTTT. Its translation: CASSPYPAGGQTGELFF.

J is TRBJ1-2 and V is TRBV27, with 8 positions matching TRBD1. After removal of 2 bases from V and 3 bases from J, the junction contained 5 bases not matched to a gene. The germline V gene has CDR1 MNHEY and CDR2 SMNVEV (reference sequence). This CDR3 comprises 15 residues. DNA of the CDR3: TGTGCCAGCAGTTTACTACAGGGGGGGGACTATGGCTACACCTTC. The encoded protein is CASSLLQGGDYGYTF.

V and J are TRBV10-3 and TRBJ2-7; D perhaps matches TRBD2 (5 bases). Per germline, CDR1 ENHRY and CDR2 SYGVKD. V lost 2 bases, J lost 6 bases, and 14 bases lay in between. This CDR3 region has 14 residues. The CDR3 coding sequence is TGTGCCATCAGTGAGGGCAGAGGACTTTTCGAGCAGTACTTC. It translates to CAISEGRGLFEQYF.

V gene TRBV2 combines with J gene TRBJ2-5; 8 bases align to TRBD2. The germline V gene encodes CDR1 SNHLY and CDR2 FYNNEI. The CDR3 runs 16 residues. V lost 1 base and J lost 2; bases outside the gene matches: 6. The CDR3 sequence: CASSEELAVYQETQYF. The CDR3 DNA reads as TGTGCCAGCAGTGAAGAACTAGCGGTTTATCAAGAGACCCAGTACTTC.

CDR3: CASSSDTRETQYF. CDR3 DNA: TGTGCCAGCAGCTCGGACACCAGAGAGACCCAGTACTTC. The V gene is TRBV2, the J gene TRBJ2-5, with TRBD1 as a possible D gene (5 bases). Between the trimmed V and J ends, which lost 6 bases and 4 bases, there was a span of 12 bases. There are 13 residues in the CDR3. Germline V lookup: CDR1 SNHLY, CDR2 FYNNEI.

The rearrangement links TRBV10-3 to TRBJ2-1; TRBD2 matches at 12 bases. The CDR3 has 14 residues. Germline lookup yields CDR1 ENHRY and CDR2 SYGVKD. V shed 6 bases and J 8 bases; nucleotides not matched to a gene: 5. CDR3 nucleotides: TGTGCCATCAGGAGACTAGCGGGAGTTGATGAGCAGTTCTTC. Translation: CAIRRLAGVDEQFF.

Ten or more counts support this clone. The V gene is TRBV30, the J gene TRBJ2-7; 11 positions match TRBD2. CDR3 size: 17 residues. J was trimmed by 3 bases and V by 3 bases; bases with no gene match: 13. The germline gives CDR1 GTSNPN, CDR2 SVGIG (reference sequence). The CDR3, as DNA: TGTGCCTGGAGCCCCCCGGTCCCCGGGACTAGCGGCTACGAGCAGTACTTC. As protein: CAWSPPVPGTSGYEQYF.

The table lists this clone with a few counts. Other nucleotide sequences from this sample produce the same CDR3. The chain carries TRBV5-1 and TRBJ2-5, with 14 nucleotides matching TRBD2. The CDR3 totals 15 residues. Unmatched junction bases numbered 3, after V lost 4 bases and J lost 4 bases. Germline CDR1 reads SGHRS; CDR2 reads YFSETQ. Written as DNA, the CDR3 is TGCGCCAGCAGCCCCGGACTAGCGGGAGGAGAGACCCAGTACTTC. It yields the protein CASSPGLAGGETQYF.

V is TRBV25-1 and J is TRBJ1-2; tentative D call: TRBD1 (5 bases). V gave up 1 base and J gave up 5 bases, with 11 bases separating them. CDR1 MGHDK and CDR2 SYGVNS come from the germline V gene. The CDR3 covers 14 residues. The CDR3 DNA reads TGTGCCAGCAGTGAATGGGGCAGATTATATGGCTACACCTTC. This sequence encodes CASSEWGRLYGYTF.

This clone was seen a few times. This chain links TRBV5-1 with TRBJ2-7; TRBD1 is a possible D gene (6 bases). The V end lost 3 bases, the J end lost 1 base, and 11 bases lay between the germline ends. Germline V gene sequence: CDR1 SGHRS, CDR2 YFSETQ. The CDR3 has 14 amino acids. Written as DNA, the CDR3 is TGCGCCAGCAGCTCCCGGGACACGTCCTACGAGCAGTACTTC. Protein sequence: CASSSRDTSYEQYF.

This clone was counted once. The V and J genes are TRBV14 and TRBJ2-3; a weak D match, TRBD2 (6 bases). The germline CDR1 and CDR2 sequences are SGHDN and FVKESK. This CDR3 has 15 residues. V was cut by 0 bases and J by 5 bases, with 12 bases left in between. CDR3 region: CASSQDPLRGDTQYF. In nucleotides, the CDR3 is TGTGCCAGCAGCCAAGATCCGCTGCGGGGAGATACGCAGTATTTT.

The chain employs TRBV5-6 and TRBJ1-3; D gene uncertain. The V end was cut by 0 bases, the J end by 1 base, with 11 bases between. CDR1 and CDR2 (germline): SGHDT, YYEEEE. This CDR3 spans 16 amino acids. The CDR3 spells CASSLVAGTSGNTIYF. Written as DNA, the CDR3 is TGTGCCAGCAGCTTGGTGGCAGGTACTTCTGGAAACACCATATATTTT.

The V gene is TRBV7-3, the J gene TRBJ2-7; 9 positions agree with TRBD2. Germline CDR1 and CDR2: SGHTA and FQGTGA. Trimming removed 5 bases from V and 2 bases from J; junction bases left unmatched: 7. The CDR3 sequence is 15 residues long. The CDR3 sequence is CASSPAGGETYEQYF. The DNA for the CDR3 is TGTGCCAGCAGCCCAGCGGGAGGAGAGACCTACGAGCAGTACTTC.

This clone was observed a few times. The chain combines TRBV11-1 with TRBJ1-1; a weak D match, TRBD1 (5 bases). CDR1 and CDR2 (germline): SGHAT, FQDESV (reference sequence). This CDR3 contains 15 residues. The V end was cut by 5 bases, the J end by 7 bases, with 20 bases between. The CDR3 DNA sequence: TGTGCCAGCAGCCCGATGGGGGGGAACTCCCGTGAAGCTTTCTTT. Its protein product is CASSPMGGNSREAFF.

The J gene is TRBJ2-7, the V gene TRBV2, with D unresolved. From germline, CDR1 is SNHLY and CDR2 FYNNEI. The CDR3 is 13 residues long. Trimming shortened V by 5 bases and J by 2 bases, and 10 bases separated the two germline ends. CDR3 nucleotide sequence: TGTGCCAGCAGTTATCTAGAGACCTACGAGCAGTACTTC. It yields the protein CASSYLETYEQYF.

The V call is TRBV11-2, the J call TRBJ2-3; D is possibly TRBD1 (5 bases). V shed 5 bases and J shed 2 bases, with 14 bases lying between them. The germline V gene has CDR1 SGHAT and CDR2 FQNNGV. The CDR3 is made up of 15 amino acids. The CDR3 reads CASSPPGHYTDTQYF. As DNA, the CDR3 is TGTGCCAGCAGCCCACCAGGACATTACACAGATACGCAGTATTTT. The whole variable domain, filled in from reference TRBV11-2 and TRBJ2-3, reads EAGVAQSPRYKIIEKRQSVAFWCNPISGHATLYWYQQILGQGPKLLIQFQNNGVVDDSQLPKDRFSAERLKGVDSTLKIQPAKLEDSAVYLCASSPPGHYTDTQYFGPGTRLTVL.

The chain employs TRBV2 and TRBJ2-1; 11 bases are shared with TRBD2. CDR3 length: 15 amino acids. After removal of 5 bases from V and 6 bases from J, the junction contained 6 bases not matched to a gene. CDR1 SNHLY and CDR2 FYNNEI come from the germline V gene. The CDR3 spells CASSSLAGESNEQFF. The CDR3, as DNA: TGTGCCAGCAGTTCACTAGCGGGAGAAAGCAATGAGCAGTTCTTC.

J is TRBJ2-5 and V is TRBV12-3 or TRBV12-4, with D maybe TRBD1 (6 bases). Trimming removed 6 bases at V and 4 bases at J, with 12 bases between. The CDR3 runs to 13 residues. DNA of the CDR3: TGTGCCAGCAGATACGGACAGCGAGAGACCCAGTACTTC. It is translated as CASRYGQRETQYF.

This clone came up many times. This chain connects TRBV2 to TRBJ1-1; no firm D call. CDR1 and CDR2 (germline): SNHLY, FYNNEI. Trimming left V 6 bases short and J 0 bases short, with 11 bases between. The CDR3 sequence is 14 residues long. The chain's CDR3 is CASRWQAMNTEAFF. DNA of the CDR3: TGTGCCAGCAGGTGGCAGGCGATGAACACTGAAGCTTTCTTT. The full variable domain, in which reference TRBV2 and TRBJ1-1 provide the parts outside the CDR3, is EPEVTQTPSHQVTQMGQEVILRCVPISNHLYFYWYRQILGQKVEFLVSFYNNEISEKSEIFDDQFSVERPDGSNFTLKIRSTKLEDSAMYFCASRWQAMNTEAFFGQGTRLTVV.